This T cell receptor beta chain was retrieved from a study of sequential checkpoint blockade in melanoma. Study as a whole: 75 to 95 pretreatment tumor DNA samples were TCRβ immunosequenced. Approximately 20 patients had tumor biopsies before treatment and at week 13.

Study observations and caveats: Patients with week-13 increases in T-cell fraction and clonality benefited about 30 times more often.

TCRdb's table, derived via immunoSEQ multiplex PCR, lists solely in-frame clones and lacks some. The table lists some 18,000 clones, over 60% of them singletons. Germline values: CDR1 MNHGY, CDR2 SAAAGT. CDR3 size: 14 residues. J lost 1 base, V lost 6 bases, and 6 bases had no gene match. Points on this clone: Its specificity is not known.

As for treatment: randomized to nivolumab then ipilimumab (arm A) or the reverse (arm B). DNA-damaging chemotherapy had not been given to any patient beforehand. The source was tumor tissue (inferred from file names), collected from a patient given nivolumab and ipilimumab in sequence. The chain is built from TRBV6-8 and TRBJ2-7; 7 bases fit TRBD1. The sequence was obtained from a human donor with melanoma. The CDR3 nucleotides are TGTGCCAGCAGGCAAACAGGGGATTCCTACGAGCAGTACTTC. Amino acid sequence: CASRQTGDSYEQYF.